A single sample gave rise to the 8 T cell receptor beta chains below, sequenced in a study of blood T cell repertoires in COVID-19. Repertoires were generated with immunoSEQ multiplex PCR, while TCRdb's copy carries only in-frame clones and drops some. The sample carries around 450,000 clones, 87% recorded once. Sequenced: PBMCs or T cells enriched from blood (not recorded which). The receptors originated from a woman between 18 and 29 years old with acute COVID-19.

The chain has TRBV6-5 and TRBJ2-5; D possibly corresponds to TRBD2 (6 bases). The V end lost 10 bases, the J end lost 4 bases, and 16 bases lay between the germline ends. CDR1 and CDR2 from the germline V gene are MNHEY and SVGAGI. The CDR3 has 13 residues. The CDR3 reads CATLGGSGETQYF. The CDR3 DNA is TGTGCCACCCTTGGGGGGAGTGGAGAGACCCAGTACTTC.

The chain is built from TRBV18 and TRBJ1-4, with 8 bases that match TRBD1. This CDR3 comprises 14 residues. Germline CDR1 reads KGHSH; CDR2 reads LQKENI. Trimming at V came to 3 bases and at J to 8 bases, leaving 5 bases not matched to a gene. The CDR3 DNA is TGTGCCAGCTCACCGTCACAGGGGGGCGAAAAACTGTTTTTT. This gives the protein CASSPSQGGEKLFF. Drawing the rest from reference TRBV18 and TRBJ1-4, the complete variable domain is NAGVMQNPRHLVRRRGQEARLRCSPMKGHSHVYWYRQLPEEGLKFMVYLQKENIIDESGMPKERFSAEFPKEGPSILRIQQVVRGDSAAYFCASSPSQGGEKLFFGSGTQLSVL.

This chain links TRBV7-9 with TRBJ2-3, with 8 bases lining up with TRBD2. The junction had 8 bases not matched to a gene; V was cut back by 4 bases and J by 2 bases. The CDR3 spans 16 residues. CDR1 is SEHNR, CDR2 FQNEAQ, per germline (reference sequence). The CDR3 DNA sequence: TGTGCCAGCAGCTCAACCGGGACTAGTTACACAGATACGCAGTATTTT. It yields the protein CASSSTGTSYTDTQYF.

The chain uses TRBV27 and TRBJ1-1; D is perhaps TRBD1 (5 bases). The germline CDR1 and CDR2 sequences are MNHEY and SMNVEV (reference sequence). With 4 bases removed from V and 5 bases from J, the gap between germline ends came to 11 bases. The CDR3 runs to 13 residues. The CDR3 region has the DNA TGTGCCAGCAGTTCCTCAGGGATTACTGAAGCTTTCTTT. It codes for CASSSSGITEAFF.

This chain links TRBV11-3 with TRBJ2-1; 8 positions match TRBD2. V was clipped by 5 bases and J by 5 bases; unmatched bases: 5. The CDR3 runs to 14 residues. The germline CDR1 and CDR2 sequences are SGHNT and YENEEA. The CDR3 DNA follows: TGTGCCAGCAGCCCCGGCGGGGGGAACAATGAGCAGTTCTTC. The encoded protein is CASSPGGGNNEQFF.

The gene calls are TRBV19 and TRBJ2-1; 12 bases align to TRBD2. The CDR3 is made up of 16 amino acids. Unmatched junction bases numbered 1, after V lost 0 bases and J lost 4 bases. In germline, CDR1 is LNHDA, CDR2 SQIVND (reference sequence). CDR3 nucleotides: TGTGCCAGTAGTATAGAACTAGCGGGAGGATACAATGAGCAGTTCTTC. Protein sequence: CASSIELAGGYNEQFF.

This CDR3 is CASSFTNSPDEQYF. The DNA of the CDR3 is TGTGCCAGTAGTTTCACTAACTCACCCGACGAGCAGTACTTC. The rearrangement uses TRBV19 and TRBJ2-7; no firm D call. Trimming took 5 bases from V and 5 from J, leaving 16 bases between them. The CDR3 spans 14 residues. Germline CDR1 is LNHDA and CDR2 is SQIVND (reference sequence).

The genes are TRBV7-2 and TRBJ1-1; 8 bases agree with TRBD1. CDR3 length: 16 amino acids. From germline, CDR1 is SGHTA and CDR2 FQGNSA. The ends lost 1 base at V and 5 bases at J; junction bases unmatched: 9. CDR3 nucleotide sequence: TGTGCCAGCAGCTTAGTGGACAGGGCTTTGGGGACTGAAGCTTTCTTT. Amino acid sequence: CASSLVDRALGTEAFF.